The clone carrying this T cell receptor (beta chain) has only a few counts. Its specificity is unknown. This entry comes from a study of T-cell memory formation after mild COVID-19. Across the study: Clustering of TCRs was largely donor specific.

One entry per CDR3 protein results from TCRdb running MiXCR on the 5' RACE reads. The sample holds a few hundred thousand distinct CDR3 sequences; 15% to 20% are singletons and the top ten take 20% to 25%. Germline-derived CDR1 and CDR2 are ENHRY and SYGVKD. Deletions cut 3 bases from V and 7 bases from J, with 12 bases between. This CDR3 contains 13 residues. The study, taken as a whole, reports: Clones contracting day 15 to 85 were balanced CD4/CD8; later expanders leaned CD4+.

The sample comprised PBMCs or a T cell subset sorted from them (not recorded which). The source is a man aged 18-30 years who had mild COVID-19 (a few samples of this study predate the infection). Cell type and time point are not known. The V gene is TRBV10-3, the J gene TRBJ2-5; D not resolved. In DNA, the CDR3 is TGTGCCATCAGTGACAGCGTGGTGGTGACCCAGTACTTC. The encoded protein is CAISDSVVVTQYF.